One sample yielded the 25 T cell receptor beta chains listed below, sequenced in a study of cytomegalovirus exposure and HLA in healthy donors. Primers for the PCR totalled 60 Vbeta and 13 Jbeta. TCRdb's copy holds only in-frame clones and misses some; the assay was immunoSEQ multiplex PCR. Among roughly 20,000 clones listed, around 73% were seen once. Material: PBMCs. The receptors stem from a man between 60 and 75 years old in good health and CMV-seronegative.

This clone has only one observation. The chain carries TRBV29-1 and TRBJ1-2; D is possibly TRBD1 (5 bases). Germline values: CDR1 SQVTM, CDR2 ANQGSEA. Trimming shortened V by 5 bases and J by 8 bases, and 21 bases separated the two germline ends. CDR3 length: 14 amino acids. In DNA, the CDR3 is TGCAGCGTTTTGACAGACGGCAATGGACGAGGCTACACCTTC. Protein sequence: CSVLTDGNGRGYTF.

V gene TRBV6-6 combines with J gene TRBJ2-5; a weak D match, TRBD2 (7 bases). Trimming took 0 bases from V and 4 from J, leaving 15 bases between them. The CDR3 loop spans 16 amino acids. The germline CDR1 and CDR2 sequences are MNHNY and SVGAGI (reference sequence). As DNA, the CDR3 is TGTGCCAGCAGTTACTCGGGGGGGGCCCTGAGAGAGACCCAGTACTTC. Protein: CASSYSGGALRETQYF.

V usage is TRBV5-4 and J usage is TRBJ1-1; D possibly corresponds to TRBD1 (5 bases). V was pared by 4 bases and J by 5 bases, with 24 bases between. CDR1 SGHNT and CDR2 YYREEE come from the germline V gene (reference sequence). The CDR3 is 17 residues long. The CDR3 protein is CASSPGGGLIGATEAFF. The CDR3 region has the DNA TGTGCCAGCAGCCCGGGGGGAGGGTTGATAGGGGCTACTGAAGCTTTCTTT. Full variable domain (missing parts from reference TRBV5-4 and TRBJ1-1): ETGVTQSPTHLIKTRGQQVTLRCSSQSGHNTVSWYQQALGQGPQFIFQYYREEENGRGNFPPRFSGLQFPNYSSELNVNALELDDSALYLCASSPGGGLIGATEAFFGQGTRLTVV.

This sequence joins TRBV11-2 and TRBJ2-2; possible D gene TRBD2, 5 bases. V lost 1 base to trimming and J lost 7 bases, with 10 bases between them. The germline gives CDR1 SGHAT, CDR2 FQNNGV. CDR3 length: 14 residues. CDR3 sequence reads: CASSLGGIVGELFF. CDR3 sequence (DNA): TGTGCCAGCAGCTTAGGAGGGATAGTCGGGGAGCTGTTTTTT. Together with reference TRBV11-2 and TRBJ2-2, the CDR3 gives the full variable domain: EAGVAQSPRYKIIEKRQSVAFWCNPISGHATLYWYQQILGQGPKLLIQFQNNGVVDDSQLPKDRFSAERLKGVDSTLKIQPAKLEDSAVYLCASSLGGIVGELFFGEGSRLTVL.

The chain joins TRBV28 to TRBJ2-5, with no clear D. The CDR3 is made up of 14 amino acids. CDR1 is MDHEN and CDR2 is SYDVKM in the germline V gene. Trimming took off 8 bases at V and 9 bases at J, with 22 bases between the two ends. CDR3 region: CASGEIVGLSAQYF. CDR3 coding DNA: TGTGCCAGCGGCGAGATTGTCGGGTTATCGGCCCAGTACTTC.

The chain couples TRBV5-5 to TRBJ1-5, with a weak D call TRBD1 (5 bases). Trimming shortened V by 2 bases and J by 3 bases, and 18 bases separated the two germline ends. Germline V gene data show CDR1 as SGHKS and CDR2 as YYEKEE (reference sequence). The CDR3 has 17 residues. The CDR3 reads CASSFGRERGDNQPQHF. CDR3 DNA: TGTGCCAGCAGCTTCGGAAGGGAGCGGGGGGACAATCAGCCCCAGCATTTT.

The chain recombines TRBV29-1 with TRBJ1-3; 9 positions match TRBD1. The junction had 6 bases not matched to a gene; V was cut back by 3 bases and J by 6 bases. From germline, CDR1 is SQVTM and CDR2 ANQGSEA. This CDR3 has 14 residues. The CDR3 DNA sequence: TGCAGCGTTGATATGGGGACAGGGCCAAACACCATATATTTT. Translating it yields CSVDMGTGPNTIYF.

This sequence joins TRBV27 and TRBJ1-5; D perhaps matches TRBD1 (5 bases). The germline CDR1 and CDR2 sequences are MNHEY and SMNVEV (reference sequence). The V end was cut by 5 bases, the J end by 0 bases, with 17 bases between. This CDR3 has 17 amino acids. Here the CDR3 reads CASSQTRGTGSNQPQHF. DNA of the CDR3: TGTGCCAGCAGTCAGACCCGGGGGACGGGTAGCAATCAGCCCCAGCATTTT.

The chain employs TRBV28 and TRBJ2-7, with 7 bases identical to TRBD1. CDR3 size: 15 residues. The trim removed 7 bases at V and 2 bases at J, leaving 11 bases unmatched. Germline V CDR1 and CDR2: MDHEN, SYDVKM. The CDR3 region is CASITPGTAPYEQYF. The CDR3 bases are TGTGCCAGCATTACCCCCGGGACAGCCCCCTACGAGCAGTACTTC.

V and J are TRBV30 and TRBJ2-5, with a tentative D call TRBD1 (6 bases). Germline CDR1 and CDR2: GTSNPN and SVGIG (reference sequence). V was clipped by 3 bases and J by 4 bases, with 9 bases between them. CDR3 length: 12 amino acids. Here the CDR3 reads CAWSRGRETQYF. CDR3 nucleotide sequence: TGTGCCTGGAGCAGGGGACGAGAGACCCAGTACTTC.

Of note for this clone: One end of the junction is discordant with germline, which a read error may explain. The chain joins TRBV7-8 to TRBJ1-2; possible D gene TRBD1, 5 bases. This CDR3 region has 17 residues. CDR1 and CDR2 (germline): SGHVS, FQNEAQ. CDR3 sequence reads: CASSPAAFRAPRYGYPF. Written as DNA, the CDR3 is TGTGCCAGCAGCCCCGCTGCCTTCAGGGCTCCCCGCTATGGCTACCCCTTC.

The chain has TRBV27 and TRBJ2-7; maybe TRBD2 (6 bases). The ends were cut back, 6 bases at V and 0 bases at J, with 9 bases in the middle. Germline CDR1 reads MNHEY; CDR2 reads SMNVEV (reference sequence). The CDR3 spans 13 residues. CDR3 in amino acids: CASRRGSSYEQYF. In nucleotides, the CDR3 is TGTGCCAGCAGGCGGGGAAGCTCCTACGAGCAGTACTTC.

CDR3 in amino acids: CASRLSGGASETQYF. DNA for the CDR3: TGTGCCAGCAGACTTAGCGGGGGGGCGAGTGAGACCCAGTACTTC. The chain uses TRBV6-5 and TRBJ2-5, with 11 bases that match TRBD2. This CDR3 has 15 amino acids. Germline V lookup: CDR1 MNHEY, CDR2 SVGAGI. With V trimmed by 6 bases and J by 5 bases, 8 bases remained unmatched.

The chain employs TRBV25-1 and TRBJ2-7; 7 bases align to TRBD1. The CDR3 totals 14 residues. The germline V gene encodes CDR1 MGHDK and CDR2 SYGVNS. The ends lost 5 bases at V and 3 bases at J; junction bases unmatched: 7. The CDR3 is CASSRYDRVYEQYF. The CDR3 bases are TGTGCCAGCAGTAGATATGACAGGGTCTACGAGCAGTACTTC.

CDR3: CASSLRGSGANVLTF. Written as DNA, the CDR3 is TGTGCCAGCAGTTTGCGGGGCTCTGGGGCCAACGTCCTGACTTTC. The genes are TRBV27 and TRBJ2-6; D may be TRBD2 (6 bases). The CDR3 has 15 residues. Germline loops: CDR1 MNHEY, CDR2 SMNVEV (reference sequence). V lost 3 bases and J 0 bases, leaving 6 bases between the germline ends.

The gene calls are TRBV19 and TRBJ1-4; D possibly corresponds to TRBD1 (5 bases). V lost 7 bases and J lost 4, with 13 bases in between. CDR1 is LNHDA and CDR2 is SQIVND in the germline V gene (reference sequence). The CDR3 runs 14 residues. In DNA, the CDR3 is TGTGCCAGTAACCCGGACATTTATAATGAAAAACTGTTTTTT. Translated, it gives CASNPDIYNEKLFF.

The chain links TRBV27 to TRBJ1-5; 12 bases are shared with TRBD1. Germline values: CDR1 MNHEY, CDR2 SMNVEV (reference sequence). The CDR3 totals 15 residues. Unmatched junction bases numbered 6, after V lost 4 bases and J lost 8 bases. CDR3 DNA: TGTGCCAGCAGTTCGGGACAGGGGGCGGGAGAGCCCCAGCATTTT. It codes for CASSSGQGAGEPQHF.

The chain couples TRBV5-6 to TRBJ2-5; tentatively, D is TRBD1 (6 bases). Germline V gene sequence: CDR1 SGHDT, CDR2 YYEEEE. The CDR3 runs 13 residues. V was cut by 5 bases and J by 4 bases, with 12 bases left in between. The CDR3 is CASSFTGRETQYF. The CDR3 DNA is TGTGCCAGCAGTTTCACAGGGCGAGAGACCCAGTACTTC.

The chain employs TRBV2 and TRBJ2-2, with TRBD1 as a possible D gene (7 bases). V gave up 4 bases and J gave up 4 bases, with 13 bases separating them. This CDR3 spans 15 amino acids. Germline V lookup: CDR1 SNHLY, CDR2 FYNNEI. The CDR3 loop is CASSVRGAFTGELFF. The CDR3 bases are TGTGCCAGCAGTGTCAGGGGGGCGTTCACCGGGGAGCTGTTTTTT. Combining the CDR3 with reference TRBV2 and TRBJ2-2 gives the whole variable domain EPEVTQTPSHQVTQMGQEVILRCVPISNHLYFYWYRQILGQKVEFLVSFYNNEISEKSEIFDDQFSVERPDGSNFTLKIRSTKLEDSAMYFCASSVRGAFTGELFFGEGSRLTVL.

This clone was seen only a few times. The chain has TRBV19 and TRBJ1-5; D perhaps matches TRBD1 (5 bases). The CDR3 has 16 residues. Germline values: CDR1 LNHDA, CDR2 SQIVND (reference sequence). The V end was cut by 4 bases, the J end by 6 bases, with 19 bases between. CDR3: CASSSQTGQRSQPQHF. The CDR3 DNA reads TGTGCCAGTAGTAGTCAAACAGGCCAAAGAAGTCAGCCCCAGCATTTT.

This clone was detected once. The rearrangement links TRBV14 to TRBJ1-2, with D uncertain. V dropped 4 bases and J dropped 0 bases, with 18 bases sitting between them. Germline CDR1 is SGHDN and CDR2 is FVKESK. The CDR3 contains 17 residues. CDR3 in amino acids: CASSRHGAARANYGYTF. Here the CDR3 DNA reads TGTGCCAGCAGCCGACACGGTGCAGCGCGGGCTAACTATGGCTACACCTTC.

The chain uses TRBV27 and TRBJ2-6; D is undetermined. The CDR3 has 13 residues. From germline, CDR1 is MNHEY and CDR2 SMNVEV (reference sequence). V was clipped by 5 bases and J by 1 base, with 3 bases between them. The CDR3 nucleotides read TGTGCCAGCAGTCTGTCTGGGGCCAACGTCCTGACTTTC. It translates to CASSLSGANVLTF.

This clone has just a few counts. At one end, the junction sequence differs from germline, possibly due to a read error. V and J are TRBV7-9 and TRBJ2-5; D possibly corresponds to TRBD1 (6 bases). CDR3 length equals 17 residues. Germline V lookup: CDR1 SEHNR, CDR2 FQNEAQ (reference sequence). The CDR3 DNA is TGTTCCAGCAGCTTAGTCTCCGCAGGGGAAGTCCAAGAGACCCAGTACTTC. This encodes CSSSLVSAGEVQETQYF.

CDR3 in amino acids: CASAGQLDEKLFF. The CDR3 coding sequence is TGTGCCAGTGCAGGACAGTTGGATGAAAAACTGTTTTTT. The chain combines TRBV19 with TRBJ1-4; possibly TRBD1 for D (6 bases). Looked up from germline, CDR1 is LNHDA and CDR2 is SQIVND (reference sequence). The CDR3 totals 13 residues. Between the trimmed V and J ends, which lost 8 bases and 6 bases, there was a span of 13 bases. Complete variable domain (other parts from reference TRBV19 and TRBJ1-4): DGGITQSPKYLFRKEGQNVTLSCEQNLNHDAMYWYRQDPGQGLRLIYYSQIVNDFQKGDIAEGYSVSREKKESFPLTVTSAQKNPTAFYLCASAGQLDEKLFFGSGTQLSVL.

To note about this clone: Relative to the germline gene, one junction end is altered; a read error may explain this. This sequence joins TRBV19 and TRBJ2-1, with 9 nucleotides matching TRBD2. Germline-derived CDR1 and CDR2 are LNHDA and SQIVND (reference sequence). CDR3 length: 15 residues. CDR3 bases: TGTACCAGTAGTATAAGGCGGGAGGGCTCCAATGAGCAGTTCTTC. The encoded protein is CTSSIRREGSNEQFF.